This is a list of T cell receptor beta chains from one sample in a study of blood T cell repertoires in COVID-19. Assay used: immunoSEQ multiplex PCR; TCRdb lists only in-frame clones, some missing. In the table there are about 140,000 clones, around 84% of which are singletons. Material: peripheral blood. The origin of the receptors is a man in his 60s with active or convalescent COVID-19. Each CDR3 is given with its conserved first and last residue.

v_call	j_call	cdr3_aa
TRBV6-5	TRBJ2-7	CASSYTAGGSYEQYF
TRBV11-3	TRBJ2-5	CASSPRGSDQETQYF
TRBV21-1	TRBJ1-6	CASSNPSTNSPLHF
TRBV7-2	TRBJ1-2	CASMDSPANYGYTF
TRBV5-1	TRBJ2-1	CASSLGTGTGRNNEQFF
TRBV3-1/TRBV3-2	TRBJ1-1	CASSQATGGIAFF
TRBV7-6	TRBJ2-5	CASSRSGGGKTQYF
TRBV6-2/TRBV6-3	TRBJ1-1	CASRPNRDKAFF
TRBV2	TRBJ2-3	CASGRLAGRSDTQYF
TRBV4-3	TRBJ2-7	CASSQYRQGPSYEQYF
TRBV10-1	TRBJ1-1	CASSDDRNTEAFF
TRBV7-8	TRBJ2-5	CASSRRVGETQYF
TRBV7-2	TRBJ1-2	CASSWGQGVYGYTF
TRBV14	TRBJ1-2	CASSQDGWGPYGYTF
TRBV12-3/TRBV12-4	TRBJ1-2	CASSLSQYGYTF
TRBV18	TRBJ2-3	CASSPPLQGQDTQYF
TRBV10-1	TRBJ1-1	CASSASGKEGTEAFF
TRBV7-9	TRBJ1-2	CASSSGGWNYGYTF
TRBV7-9	TRBJ1-1	CASSLVPGTEAFF
TRBV7-2	TRBJ1-1	CASSLAYGFEAFF
TRBV5-5	TRBJ2-1	CASSLDPGRYNEQFF
TRBV11-3	TRBJ1-1	CASKRGMGTEAFF
TRBV5-4	TRBJ1-2	CASSSTENYGYTF
TRBV6-5	TRBJ2-1	CANRRLAGVNEQFF
TRBV14	TRBJ2-2	CASSPGLAGTGELFF
TRBV12-5	TRBJ1-6	CASGTYAYNSPLHF
TRBV9	TRBJ1-3	CASSANPTGRNTIYF
TRBV9	TRBJ2-1	CASSVTGYNEQFF
TRBV13	TRBJ1-2	CASSLQGSYGYTF
TRBV7-8	TRBJ1-5	CASSFVAGDMNQPQHF
TRBV6-5	TRBJ2-3	CASGRLAGGPDTQYF
TRBV2	TRBJ1-3	CASSPDRASSGNTIYF
TRBV6-1	TRBJ1-2	CASSESGIINYGYTF
TRBV30	TRBJ2-7	CAWTKTGVYEQYF
TRBV27	TRBJ2-1	CASTNLGHYNEQFF
TRBV7-2	TRBJ1-1	CASSLATGGTEAFF
TRBV10-1	TRBJ2-1	CASSEAGTGHNEQFF
TRBV6-5	TRBJ2-1	CASSYDRGNYNEQFF
TRBV19	TRBJ2-5	CASSTSGRAVETQYF
TRBV7-8	TRBJ1-3	CASSSHAVSKRNTIYF
TRBV5-6	TRBJ2-1	CASSLPGLAGGSYNEQFF
TRBV11-2	TRBJ2-2	CAERVSPYMGTGELFF
TRBV27	TRBJ1-1	CASSFQGDEAFF
TRBV7-9	TRBJ2-1	CASSVGPWANEQFF
TRBV30	TRBJ1-2	CAWSVRPSGNYGYTF
TRBV6-1	TRBJ2-2	CASSERGGANTGELFF
TRBV7-2	TRBJ2-3	CASSTGTSAQYF
TRBV30	TRBJ2-5	CAWSVASGLQETQYF
TRBV6-2/TRBV6-3	TRBJ1-2	CASSYSTNRGSGYTF
TRBV6-6	TRBJ1-6	CASTTQENSPLHF
TRBV14	TRBJ1-2	CASALRQGGLYGYTF
TRBV21-1	TRBJ2-2	CASSPILVRQRDRAGTGELFF
TRBV6-5	TRBJ2-1	CASSLIVSDEQFF
TRBV21-1	TRBJ1-5	CASSKAGGSPGLDNQPQHF
TRBV7-2	TRBJ2-7	CASSLKQGLFEQYF
TRBV29-1	TRBJ1-1	CSVEDLARGSLGAFF
TRBV30	TRBJ1-1	CAWNRDTDEAFF
TRBV7-2	TRBJ2-7	CASSLSRRFYEQYF
TRBV27	TRBJ2-3	CASRTGTTTTDTQYF
TRBV12-3/TRBV12-4	TRBJ2-2	CASRRVDTGELFF